This TCR beta chain is drawn from a study of cytomegalovirus exposure and HLA in healthy donors. Findings and limits, study-wide: In a later analysis, TCR association rates varied by HLA locus: DRB1 most, HLA-C fewest. Most TCR sequences showed up rarely, but some public TCRs showed up in many donors.

13 Jbeta primers and 60 Vbeta primers were used for the PCR. Profiling relied on immunoSEQ multiplex PCR, and the TCRdb table lists in-frame clones only, not all of them. Among approximately 79,000 clones listed, roughly 73% were seen once. A remark on this clone: Its antigen is as yet unknown.

V was clipped by 1 base and J by 6 bases, with 11 bases between them. Germline V lookup: CDR1 SGHNT, CDR2 YYREEE (reference sequence). The CDR3 totals 14 residues. The TCR was taken from a boy aged 5-17 years in good health and CMV-seronegative. V gene TRBV5-4 combines with J gene TRBJ2-1; a possible D gene is TRBD2 (6 bases). The sample was PBMCs. CDR3 DNA sequence: TGTGCCAGCAGCTTGCGGCTAGCGAGCAATGAGCAGTTCTTC. Translating gives CASSLRLASNEQFF. Supplemented by reference TRBV5-4 and TRBJ2-1, the full variable domain reads ETGVTQSPTHLIKTRGQQVTLRCSSQSGHNTVSWYQQALGQGPQFIFQYYREEENGRGNFPPRFSGLQFPNYSSELNVNALELDDSALYLCASSLRLASNEQFFGPGTRLTVL.